These T cell receptor beta chains were read from a single sample in a study of blood T cell repertoires in COVID-19. TCRdb's table, derived via immunoSEQ multiplex PCR, lists solely in-frame clones and lacks some. The data show 200,000 to 250,000 clones, with approximately 80% seen just once and roughly 13% held by the top ten. What was sequenced was peripheral blood. These receptors all come from a human donor in a cohort sampled during active COVID-19. CDR3s include the opening cysteine and the closing phenylalanine or tryptophan. Fields, in order: clone size, J gene, V gene, D gene, CDR3 protein, CDR3 DNA. The D gene is left open where the match is weak. The size field is filled for only some rows; it gives once, few, many or a size class.

NA TRBJ2-1 TRBV5-1 TRBD2 CASMGTSGPQAFF TGCGCCAGCATGGGGACTAGCGGCCCCCAGGCGTTCTTC
once TRBJ2-5 TRBV28 TRBD2 CASSPISLLAGRETQYF TGTGCCAGCAGCCCTATAAGCCTACTAGCGGGACGGGAGACCCAGTACTTC
NA TRBJ1-5 TRBV27 NA CASSSGESNQPQHF TGTGCCAGCAGTTCGGGGGAGAGCAATCAGCCCCAGCATTTT
once TRBJ1-2 TRBV27 NA CASSGDPTRPSMFTF TGTGCCAGCAGTGGAGACCCCACGAGACCTTCCATGTTCACCTTC
NA TRBJ2-7 TRBV24-1 TRBD1 CATSTPGQSYEQYF TGTGCCACCTCTACCCCGGGACAGTCCTACGAGCAGTACTTC
NA TRBJ1-1 TRBV30 NA CAWNMNTEAFF TGTGCCTGGAACATGAACACTGAAGCTTTCTTT
NA TRBJ1-1 TRBV2 TRBD1 CASSDGTGLTEAFF TGTGCCAGCAGTGACGGGACAGGGTTGACTGAAGCTTTCTTT
few TRBJ2-1 TRBV28 TRBD2 CASRGHPGTSAYNEQFF TGTGCCAGCAGGGGGCACCCCGGGACTAGCGCGTACAATGAGCAGTTCTTC
once TRBJ1-4 TRBV6-6 TRBD1 CASSYFGTGKDEKLFF TGTGCCAGCAGTTACTTCGGGACAGGGAAGGACGAAAAACTGTTTTTT
NA TRBJ2-3 TRBV9 TRBD2 CASSVDSGRGDTQYF TGTGCCAGCAGCGTAGATAGCGGGAGGGGGGATACGCAGTATTTT
NA TRBJ2-1 TRBV4-3 TRBD1 CASSQDLDREYNEQFF TGCGCCAGCAGCCAAGATTTAGACAGGGAATACAATGAGCAGTTCTTC
NA TRBJ2-3 TRBV3-1/TRBV3-2 NA CASSHPREDLVYF TGTGCCAGCAGCCACCCCCGCGAGGACTTGGTGTATTTT
NA TRBJ2-1 TRBV3-1/TRBV3-2 TRBD2 CASSPRTSGRYNEQFF TGTGCCAGCAGCCCCCGGACTAGCGGGAGATACAATGAGCAGTTCTTC
once TRBJ1-1 TRBV28 NA CASSFRSMNTEAFF TGTGCCAGCAGTTTCAGGTCAATGAACACTGAAGCTTTCTTT
NA TRBJ2-5 TRBV12-5 NA CASGLGDSAERETQYF TGTGCTAGTGGTTTGGGTGACAGCGCCGAGAGGGAGACCCAGTACTTC
once TRBJ2-7 TRBV7-2 NA CASSSLGLGAYEQYF TGTGCCAGCAGCTCCTTGGGGCTAGGGGCCTACGAGCAGTACTTC
once TRBJ1-2 TRBV3-1/TRBV3-2 TRBD1 CASSQAGTGSYGYTF TGTGCCAGCAGCCAAGCCGGGACAGGGTCCTATGGCTACACCTTC
NA TRBJ1-4 TRBV2 TRBD1 CASSRPGTGREKLFF TGTGCCAGCAGTCGGCCCGGGACAGGTAGAGAAAAACTGTTTTTT
NA TRBJ2-2 TRBV27 TRBD1 CASSLRGQDTGELFF TGTGCCAGCAGTTTAAGGGGGCAGGACACCGGGGAGCTGTTTTTT
few TRBJ2-3 TRBV27 TRBD2 CASSPLAGPDTQYF TGTGCCAGCAGCCCCCTAGCGGGACCAGATACGCAGTATTTT
NA TRBJ1-3 TRBV11-3 NA CASSQDSGNTIYF TGTGCCAGCAGCCAGGACTCTGGAAACACCATATATTTT
NA TRBJ1-5 TRBV19 NA CASSQQWAQPQHF TGTGCCAGTAGTCAACAGTGGGCTCAGCCCCAGCATTTT
NA TRBJ1-1 TRBV20-1 NA CSASRGFEAFF TGCAGTGCTAGTCGGGGTTTTGAAGCTTTCTTT
NA TRBJ2-7 TRBV7-9 NA CASSLSRESSYEQYF TGTGCCAGCAGCTTAAGTCGGGAGTCAAGTTACGAGCAGTACTTC
NA TRBJ2-5 TRBV9 TRBD1 CASSLGQGVQETQYF TGTGCCAGCAGCTTAGGACAGGGGGTTCAAGAGACCCAGTACTTC
few TRBJ1-5 TRBV10-1 TRBD1 CASSPRTGSLNQPQHF TGCGCCAGCAGTCCCAGGACAGGGTCCCTCAATCAGCCCCAGCATTTT
NA TRBJ2-1 TRBV7-8 TRBD1 CASSRGQGMNEQFF TGTGCCAGCAGCCGTGGACAGGGTATGAATGAGCAGTTCTTC
NA TRBJ1-6 TRBV30 TRBD1 CAWKRTGGNSLHF TGTGCCTGGAAACGGACAGGGGGGAACTCCCTCCACTTT
NA TRBJ1-1 TRBV19 NA CASSIAGGSNTEAFF TGTGCCAGTAGTATAGCTGGGGGGTCGAACACTGAAGCTTTCTTT
NA TRBJ2-3 TRBV7-8 NA CASRWTGRADTQYF TGTGCCAGCAGGTGGACAGGGAGGGCAGATACGCAGTATTTT
once TRBJ1-1 TRBV9 NA CASSPGGGSNTEAFF TGTGCCAGCAGCCCCGGGGGGGGCTCGAATACTGAAGCTTTCTTT
NA TRBJ2-5 TRBV7-8 NA CASTPYQETQYF TGTGCCAGCACCCCCTACCAAGAGACCCAGTACTTC
once TRBJ2-3 TRBV6-4 TRBD2 CASSLGSGGDTQYF TGTGCCAGCAGCCTGGGTAGCGGGGGTGATACGCAGTATTTT
NA TRBJ2-1 TRBV6-5 TRBD2 CASSRLAGGGNEQFF TGTGCCAGCAGCCGACTAGCGGGAGGTGGGAATGAGCAGTTCTTC
few TRBJ2-1 TRBV9 TRBD2 CASSVEFPGSSGRRENNEQFF TGTGCCAGCAGCGTAGAATTTCCGGGGTCTAGCGGGAGAAGGGAGAACAATGAGCAGTTCTTC
NA TRBJ2-5 TRBV2 NA CASSADSRETQYF TGTGCCAGCAGCGCGGACAGTAGGGAGACCCAGTACTTC
NA TRBJ2-2 TRBV10-3 NA CAISEVLALNTGELFF TGTGCCATCAGTGAGGTACTAGCCCTGAACACCGGGGAGCTGTTTTTT
NA TRBJ1-2 TRBV27 NA CASSLEAPKDSRYGYTF TGTGCCAGCAGTTTAGAAGCCCCCAAGGACAGTCGCTATGGCTACACCTTC
once TRBJ1-2 TRBV6-6 TRBD1 CASSMGQIYGYTF TGTGCCAGCAGCATGGGACAGATCTATGGCTACACCTTC
NA TRBJ2-3 TRBV19 NA CASSSRSRQDTQYF TGTGCCAGTAGTTCCCGGAGTAGGCAAGATACGCAGTATTTT